One sample yielded the 3 T cell receptor beta chains listed below, sequenced in a study of T cells in Graves' hyperthyroidism and ophthalmopathy. TCR beta CDR3 regions were amplified from RNA. The HTBI primer set served for first-round RT-PCR of the TCR CDR3. TCRdb re-called the multiplex PCR reads with MiXCR, one entry per CDR3 protein. The table has roughly 500,000 distinct CDR3 sequences, around 50% seen once. The material sequenced was peripheral blood or thyroid tissue (not recorded which). The receptor source for this set is an adult woman with Graves' disease, either hyperthyroidism or ophthalmopathy (not recorded which).

V gene TRBV6-9 combines with J gene TRBJ2-7; no reliable D call. CDR1 and CDR2 from the germline V gene are MNHGY and SVAAGI. Trimming removed 5 bases at V and 4 bases at J, with 21 bases between. The CDR3 spans 16 residues. The CDR3 loop reads CASSEFPDRFSYEQYF. DNA for the CDR3: TGTGCCAGCAGTGAATTCCCGGATCGTTTTTCATACGAGCAGTACTTC.

V usage is TRBV2 and J usage is TRBJ2-1; D unresolved. The CDR3 contains 13 residues. Trimming shortened V by 6 bases and J by 4 bases, and 10 bases separated the two germline ends. CDR1 is SNHLY and CDR2 is FYNNEI in the germline V gene. CDR3 nucleotide sequence: TGTGCCAGCAGGGCTCGGACGTACAATGAGCAGTTCTTC. Protein sequence: CASRARTYNEQFF. Full variable domain (rest looked up from reference TRBV2 and TRBJ2-1): EPEVTQTPSHQVTQMGQEVILRCVPISNHLYFYWYRQILGQKVEFLVSFYNNEISEKSEIFDDQFSVERPDGSNFTLKIRSTKLEDSAMYFCASRARTYNEQFFGPGTRLTVL.

V usage is TRBV5-5 and J usage is TRBJ2-7; D is undetermined. Germline V gene lookup returns CDR1 SGHKS and CDR2 YYEKEE (reference sequence). Trimming removed 4 bases at V and 1 base at J, with 12 bases between. The CDR3 extends over 14 amino acids. In nucleotides, the CDR3 is TGTGCCAGCAGCCGCCGGACGGCTTCCTACGAGCAGTACTTC. It codes for CASSRRTASYEQYF.